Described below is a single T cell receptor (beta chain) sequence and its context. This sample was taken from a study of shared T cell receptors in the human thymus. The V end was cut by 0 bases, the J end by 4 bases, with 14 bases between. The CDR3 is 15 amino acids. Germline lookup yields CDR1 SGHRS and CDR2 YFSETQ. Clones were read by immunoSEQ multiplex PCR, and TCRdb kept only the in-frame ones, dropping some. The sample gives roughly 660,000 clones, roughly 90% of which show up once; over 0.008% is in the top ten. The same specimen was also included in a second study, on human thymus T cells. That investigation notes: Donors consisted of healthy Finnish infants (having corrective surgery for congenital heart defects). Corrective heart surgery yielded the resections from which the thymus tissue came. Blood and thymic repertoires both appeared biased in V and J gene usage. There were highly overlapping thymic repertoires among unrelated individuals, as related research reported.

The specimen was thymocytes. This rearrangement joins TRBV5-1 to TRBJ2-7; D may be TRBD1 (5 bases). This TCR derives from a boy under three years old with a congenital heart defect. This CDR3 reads CASSLDQGRVYEQYF. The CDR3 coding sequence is TGCGCCAGCAGCTTGGACCAGGGAAGAGTGTACGAGCAGTACTTC. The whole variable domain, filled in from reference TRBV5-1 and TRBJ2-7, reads KAGVTQTPRYLIKTRGQQVTLSCSPISGHRSVSWYQQTPGQGLQFLFEYFSETQRNKGNFPGRFSGRQFSNSRSEMNVSTLELGDSALYLCASSLDQGRVYEQYFGPGTRLTVT.